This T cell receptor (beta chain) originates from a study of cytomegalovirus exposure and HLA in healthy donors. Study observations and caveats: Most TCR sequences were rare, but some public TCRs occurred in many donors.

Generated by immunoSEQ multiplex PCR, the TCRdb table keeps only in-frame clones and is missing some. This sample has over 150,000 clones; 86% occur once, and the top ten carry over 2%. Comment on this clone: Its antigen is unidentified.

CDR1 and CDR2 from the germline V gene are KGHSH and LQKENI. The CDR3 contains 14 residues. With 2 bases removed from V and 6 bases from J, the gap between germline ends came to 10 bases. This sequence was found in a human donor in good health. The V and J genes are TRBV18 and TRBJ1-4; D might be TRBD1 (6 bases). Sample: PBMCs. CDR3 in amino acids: CASSPYRDYEKLFF. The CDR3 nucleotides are TGTGCCAGCTCACCATACAGGGATTATGAAAAACTGTTTTTT.